The 21 T cell receptor beta chains reported below all come from one sample, sequenced in a study of Ad26.COV2.S vaccination and SARS-CoV-2 variants. Libraries were prepared by immunoSEQ multiplex PCR; TCRdb keeps only in-frame clonotypes and omits some of them. Seen here are 350,000 to 500,000 clones, around 89% observed once, and the top ten hold approximately 4%. Documented treatment: some 20 received Ad26.COV2.S at low or high dose, single or two shots; 5 received placebo; per-sample allocation not given. It was on day 63 after the first vaccine or placebo injection that samples were taken. The starting material was peripheral blood, obtained in a trial of Ad26.COV2.S vaccine versus placebo. Receptors originate from a person aged 18-60 years who received the Ad26.COV2.S COVID-19 vaccine or a placebo.

The V call is TRBV4-1, the J call TRBJ1-4, with D perhaps TRBD1 (6 bases). The germline V gene has CDR1 MGHRA and CDR2 YSYEKL. Deletions cut 5 bases from V and 8 bases from J, with 15 bases between. The CDR3 consists of 14 residues. The CDR3 loop is CASSSDRIREKLFF. CDR3 sequence (DNA): TGCGCCAGCAGCAGCGACAGGATTAGGGAAAAACTGTTTTTT.

The CDR3 nucleotides are TGTGCCAGCAGTGTAGGGACTCCATACGAGCAGTACTTC. Protein product: CASSVGTPYEQYF. The rearrangement links TRBV2 to TRBJ2-7, with D maybe TRBD2 (6 bases). Germline V gives CDR1 SNHLY, CDR2 FYNNEI. The V and J ends lost 4 bases and 4 bases respectively, with 11 bases between them. CDR3 size: 13 residues. Using reference TRBV2 and TRBJ2-7 for the parts outside the CDR3, the full variable domain is EPEVTQTPSHQVTQMGQEVILRCVPISNHLYFYWYRQILGQKVEFLVSFYNNEISEKSEIFDDQFSVERPDGSNFTLKIRSTKLEDSAMYFCASSVGTPYEQYFGPGTRLTVT.

The genes are TRBV7-9 and TRBJ2-7; weak D call: TRBD1 (9 bases). Deletions cut 1 base from V and 0 bases from J, with 16 bases between. This CDR3 comprises 17 residues. Germline CDR1 and CDR2: SEHNR and FQNEAQ (reference sequence). CDR3 loop: CASSLVGQGTSSYEQYF. The CDR3 DNA is TGTGCCAGCAGCTTAGTCGGACAGGGGACTAGCTCCTACGAGCAGTACTTC.

V and J are TRBV7-9 and TRBJ2-3; a weak D match, TRBD1 (5 bases). Germline V gene lookup returns CDR1 SEHNR and CDR2 FQNEAQ (reference sequence). CDR3 length equals 15 residues. Trimming took 5 bases from V and 0 from J, leaving 12 bases between them. The CDR3 here is CASSPPGHSTDTQYF. In DNA, the CDR3 is TGTGCCAGCAGCCCCCCAGGGCATAGCACAGATACGCAGTATTTT.

A note on this clone: A junction end diverges from the germline sequence, so it may reflect a read error. The J gene is TRBJ2-5, the V gene TRBV18; D is unresolved. The CDR3 extends over 13 amino acids. The germline gives CDR1 KGHSH, CDR2 LQKENI. The CDR3, as DNA: TGTGCCAGCTCACCAGGATACCAAGAGACCCTGTACTTC. This sequence encodes CASSPGYQETLYF. Complete variable domain (other parts from reference TRBV18 and TRBJ2-5): NAGVMQNPRHLVRRRGQEARLRCSPMKGHSHVYWYRQLPEEGLKFMVYLQKENIIDESGMPKERFSAEFPKEGPSILRIQQVVRGDSAAYFCASSPGYQETLYFGPGTRLLVL.

V and J are TRBV23-1 and TRBJ2-2, with 11 bases that match TRBD1. TRBV23-1 is designated an ORF whose function remains uncertain. J lost 1 base, V lost 0 bases, and 10 bases had no gene match. There are 20 residues in the CDR3. CDR3 sequence reads: CASSQSLRTGGVRNTGELFF. The CDR3 DNA is TGCGCCAGCAGTCAATCGTTGAGGACAGGGGGCGTCAGGAACACCGGGGAGCTGTTTTTT.

The CDR3 DNA reads TGCAGCGTTGAAGCTCAGAACACTGAAGCTTTCTTT. Translation gives CSVEAQNTEAFF. J is TRBJ1-1 and V is TRBV29-1, with D unclear. Trimming left V 1 base short and J 1 base short, with 4 bases between. Germline values: CDR1 SQVTM, CDR2 ANQGSEA. This CDR3 region has 12 residues.

The chain has TRBV28 and TRBJ2-3, with TRBD1 matching 7 bases. V trimming: 6 bases; J trimming: 1 base; junction bases outside the gene matches: 7. The germline gives CDR1 MDHEN, CDR2 SYDVKM. This CDR3 has 15 amino acids. CDR3 nucleotide sequence: TGTGCCAGCAGAATTCCAGGGGGACGCACAGATACGCAGTATTTT. Translation: CASRIPGGRTDTQYF. Variable domain in full (rest from reference TRBV28 and TRBJ2-3): DVKVTQSSRYLVKRTGEKVFLECVQDMDHENMFWYRQDPGLGLRLIYFSYDVKMKEKGDIPEGYSVSREKKERFSLILESASTNQTSMYLCASRIPGGRTDTQYFGPGTRLTVL.

The genes are TRBV4-3 and TRBJ1-2, with a weak D call TRBD1 (5 bases). The CDR3 has 14 amino acids. Germline V gives CDR1 LGHNA, CDR2 YSLEER. V was clipped by 0 bases and J by 3 bases, with 8 bases between them. The chain's CDR3 is CASSQEGRDYGYTF. DNA of the CDR3: TGCGCCAGCAGCCAAGAGGGCAGGGACTATGGCTACACCTTC.

The rearrangement joins TRBV2 to TRBJ1-2; D unclear. Germline loops: CDR1 SNHLY, CDR2 FYNNEI. Trimming cost V 3 bases and J 0 bases, with 5 bases left between them. CDR3 length equals 13 residues. The CDR3 DNA reads TGTGCCAGCAGTGAGTTTTCTAACTATGGCTACACCTTC. Its translation: CASSEFSNYGYTF.

The chain combines TRBV19 with TRBJ2-1; the D is unclear. Germline V CDR1 and CDR2: LNHDA, SQIVND (reference sequence). Trimming removed 4 bases at V and 8 bases at J, with 12 bases between. The CDR3 runs 13 residues. The CDR3 spells CASSTPLSDEQFF. CDR3 bases: TGTGCCAGTAGTACCCCTCTGAGCGATGAGCAGTTCTTC.

The J gene is TRBJ1-2, the V gene TRBV7-9; TRBD1 might be the D (5 bases). The CDR3 runs to 12 residues. V gave up 7 bases and J gave up 6 bases, with 12 bases separating them. CDR1 and CDR2 from the germline V gene are SEHNR and FQNEAQ (reference sequence). CDR3 nucleotide sequence: TGTGCCAGCACCCGGGGGGGGGATGGCTACACCTTC. Amino acids: CASTRGGDGYTF.

This chain joins TRBV7-6 and TRBJ2-3, with 9 nucleotides matching TRBD1. V dropped 4 bases and J dropped 2; count of bases not matched to a gene: 4. The CDR3 loop spans 15 amino acids. Per the germline V gene, CDR1 is SGHVS and CDR2 is FNYEAQ. CDR3 loop: CASSWGQGYTDTQYF. CDR3 nucleotides: TGTGCCAGCAGCTGGGGACAGGGCTACACAGATACGCAGTATTTT.

The chain joins TRBV2 to TRBJ2-1, with D perhaps TRBD1 (5 bases). Trimming pared 1 base from V and 8 bases from J, leaving 18 bases between. The length of the CDR3 is 16 residues. Germline V gene data show CDR1 as SNHLY and CDR2 as FYNNEI. The CDR3 bases are TGTGCCAGCAGTGAAGAGGCAGGGCCCGGTAACGATGAGCAGTTCTTC. Translating gives CASSEEAGPGNDEQFF.

This chain connects TRBV2 to TRBJ2-6, with D uncertain. The CDR3 extends over 18 amino acids. Germline V gives CDR1 SNHLY, CDR2 FYNNEI. Trimming took off 5 bases at V and 4 bases at J, with 21 bases between the two ends. In DNA form, the CDR3 reads TGTGCCAGCAGTTTGCTACGTGCCCTTTCTGGGGGGGCCAACGTCCTGACTTTC. Translation: CASSLLRALSGGANVLTF.

The V call is TRBV6-2 or TRBV6-3, the J call TRBJ1-5; D call uncertain. This CDR3 comprises 15 residues. V dropped 4 bases and J dropped 3 bases, with 13 bases sitting between them. CDR1 and CDR2 from the germline V gene are MNHEY and SVGEGT. The CDR3 is CASSSHYLDNQPQHF. The DNA for the CDR3 is TGTGCCAGCAGTTCACATTATCTGGACAATCAGCCCCAGCATTTT.

The gene calls are TRBV4-3 and TRBJ2-7, with 7 bases that match TRBD1. The CDR3 sequence is 15 residues long. Germline-derived CDR1 and CDR2 are LGHNA and YSLEER. Germline trimming cut 4 bases from V and 2 bases from J; bases unmatched to any gene: 8. The CDR3 DNA follows: TGCGCCAGCAGCCCACGGACAGGACCCGCCTACGAGCAGTACTTC. As protein: CASSPRTGPAYEQYF.

The rearrangement uses TRBV5-4 and TRBJ2-3; 7 bases map to TRBD1. Per the germline V gene, CDR1 is SGHNT and CDR2 is YYREEE (reference sequence). CDR3 size: 15 residues. The junction had 6 bases not matched to a gene; V was cut back by 4 bases and J by 1 base. This CDR3 is CASSMTGIGTDTQYF. The CDR3 DNA is TGTGCCAGCAGCATGACAGGGATTGGCACAGATACGCAGTATTTT.

The V gene is TRBV30, the J gene TRBJ2-7, with unresolved D. V lost 0 bases and J lost 7, with 13 bases in between. Germline V gene lookup returns CDR1 GTSNPN and CDR2 SVGIG (reference sequence). This CDR3 comprises 13 residues. CDR3 in amino acids: CAWSVGVPREQYF. CDR3 nucleotide sequence: TGTGCCTGGAGTGTAGGTGTTCCTCGGGAGCAGTACTTC.

The genes are TRBV6-1 and TRBJ2-7, with D possibly called TRBD1 or TRBD2 (5 bases each). This CDR3 has 14 residues. V was cut by 2 bases and J by 5 bases, with 13 bases left in between. In germline, CDR1 is MNHNS, CDR2 SASEGT. As DNA, the CDR3 is TGTGCCAGCAGTGAATATAGAGGGGACGACGAGCAGTACTTC. Its protein is CASSEYRGDDEQYF.

The gene calls are TRBV3-1 (or the pseudogene TRBV3-2) and TRBJ2-4; 9 bases map to TRBD2. This CDR3 comprises 19 residues. Germline trimming cut 1 base from V and 0 bases from J; bases unmatched to any gene: 10. CDR1 and CDR2 (germline): LGHDT, YNNKEL (reference sequence). The CDR3 is CASSQGASGGLLAKNIQYF. For the CDR3, the DNA is TGTGCCAGCAGCCAAGGGGCCAGCGGGGGGCTTTTAGCCAAAAACATTCAGTACTTC.